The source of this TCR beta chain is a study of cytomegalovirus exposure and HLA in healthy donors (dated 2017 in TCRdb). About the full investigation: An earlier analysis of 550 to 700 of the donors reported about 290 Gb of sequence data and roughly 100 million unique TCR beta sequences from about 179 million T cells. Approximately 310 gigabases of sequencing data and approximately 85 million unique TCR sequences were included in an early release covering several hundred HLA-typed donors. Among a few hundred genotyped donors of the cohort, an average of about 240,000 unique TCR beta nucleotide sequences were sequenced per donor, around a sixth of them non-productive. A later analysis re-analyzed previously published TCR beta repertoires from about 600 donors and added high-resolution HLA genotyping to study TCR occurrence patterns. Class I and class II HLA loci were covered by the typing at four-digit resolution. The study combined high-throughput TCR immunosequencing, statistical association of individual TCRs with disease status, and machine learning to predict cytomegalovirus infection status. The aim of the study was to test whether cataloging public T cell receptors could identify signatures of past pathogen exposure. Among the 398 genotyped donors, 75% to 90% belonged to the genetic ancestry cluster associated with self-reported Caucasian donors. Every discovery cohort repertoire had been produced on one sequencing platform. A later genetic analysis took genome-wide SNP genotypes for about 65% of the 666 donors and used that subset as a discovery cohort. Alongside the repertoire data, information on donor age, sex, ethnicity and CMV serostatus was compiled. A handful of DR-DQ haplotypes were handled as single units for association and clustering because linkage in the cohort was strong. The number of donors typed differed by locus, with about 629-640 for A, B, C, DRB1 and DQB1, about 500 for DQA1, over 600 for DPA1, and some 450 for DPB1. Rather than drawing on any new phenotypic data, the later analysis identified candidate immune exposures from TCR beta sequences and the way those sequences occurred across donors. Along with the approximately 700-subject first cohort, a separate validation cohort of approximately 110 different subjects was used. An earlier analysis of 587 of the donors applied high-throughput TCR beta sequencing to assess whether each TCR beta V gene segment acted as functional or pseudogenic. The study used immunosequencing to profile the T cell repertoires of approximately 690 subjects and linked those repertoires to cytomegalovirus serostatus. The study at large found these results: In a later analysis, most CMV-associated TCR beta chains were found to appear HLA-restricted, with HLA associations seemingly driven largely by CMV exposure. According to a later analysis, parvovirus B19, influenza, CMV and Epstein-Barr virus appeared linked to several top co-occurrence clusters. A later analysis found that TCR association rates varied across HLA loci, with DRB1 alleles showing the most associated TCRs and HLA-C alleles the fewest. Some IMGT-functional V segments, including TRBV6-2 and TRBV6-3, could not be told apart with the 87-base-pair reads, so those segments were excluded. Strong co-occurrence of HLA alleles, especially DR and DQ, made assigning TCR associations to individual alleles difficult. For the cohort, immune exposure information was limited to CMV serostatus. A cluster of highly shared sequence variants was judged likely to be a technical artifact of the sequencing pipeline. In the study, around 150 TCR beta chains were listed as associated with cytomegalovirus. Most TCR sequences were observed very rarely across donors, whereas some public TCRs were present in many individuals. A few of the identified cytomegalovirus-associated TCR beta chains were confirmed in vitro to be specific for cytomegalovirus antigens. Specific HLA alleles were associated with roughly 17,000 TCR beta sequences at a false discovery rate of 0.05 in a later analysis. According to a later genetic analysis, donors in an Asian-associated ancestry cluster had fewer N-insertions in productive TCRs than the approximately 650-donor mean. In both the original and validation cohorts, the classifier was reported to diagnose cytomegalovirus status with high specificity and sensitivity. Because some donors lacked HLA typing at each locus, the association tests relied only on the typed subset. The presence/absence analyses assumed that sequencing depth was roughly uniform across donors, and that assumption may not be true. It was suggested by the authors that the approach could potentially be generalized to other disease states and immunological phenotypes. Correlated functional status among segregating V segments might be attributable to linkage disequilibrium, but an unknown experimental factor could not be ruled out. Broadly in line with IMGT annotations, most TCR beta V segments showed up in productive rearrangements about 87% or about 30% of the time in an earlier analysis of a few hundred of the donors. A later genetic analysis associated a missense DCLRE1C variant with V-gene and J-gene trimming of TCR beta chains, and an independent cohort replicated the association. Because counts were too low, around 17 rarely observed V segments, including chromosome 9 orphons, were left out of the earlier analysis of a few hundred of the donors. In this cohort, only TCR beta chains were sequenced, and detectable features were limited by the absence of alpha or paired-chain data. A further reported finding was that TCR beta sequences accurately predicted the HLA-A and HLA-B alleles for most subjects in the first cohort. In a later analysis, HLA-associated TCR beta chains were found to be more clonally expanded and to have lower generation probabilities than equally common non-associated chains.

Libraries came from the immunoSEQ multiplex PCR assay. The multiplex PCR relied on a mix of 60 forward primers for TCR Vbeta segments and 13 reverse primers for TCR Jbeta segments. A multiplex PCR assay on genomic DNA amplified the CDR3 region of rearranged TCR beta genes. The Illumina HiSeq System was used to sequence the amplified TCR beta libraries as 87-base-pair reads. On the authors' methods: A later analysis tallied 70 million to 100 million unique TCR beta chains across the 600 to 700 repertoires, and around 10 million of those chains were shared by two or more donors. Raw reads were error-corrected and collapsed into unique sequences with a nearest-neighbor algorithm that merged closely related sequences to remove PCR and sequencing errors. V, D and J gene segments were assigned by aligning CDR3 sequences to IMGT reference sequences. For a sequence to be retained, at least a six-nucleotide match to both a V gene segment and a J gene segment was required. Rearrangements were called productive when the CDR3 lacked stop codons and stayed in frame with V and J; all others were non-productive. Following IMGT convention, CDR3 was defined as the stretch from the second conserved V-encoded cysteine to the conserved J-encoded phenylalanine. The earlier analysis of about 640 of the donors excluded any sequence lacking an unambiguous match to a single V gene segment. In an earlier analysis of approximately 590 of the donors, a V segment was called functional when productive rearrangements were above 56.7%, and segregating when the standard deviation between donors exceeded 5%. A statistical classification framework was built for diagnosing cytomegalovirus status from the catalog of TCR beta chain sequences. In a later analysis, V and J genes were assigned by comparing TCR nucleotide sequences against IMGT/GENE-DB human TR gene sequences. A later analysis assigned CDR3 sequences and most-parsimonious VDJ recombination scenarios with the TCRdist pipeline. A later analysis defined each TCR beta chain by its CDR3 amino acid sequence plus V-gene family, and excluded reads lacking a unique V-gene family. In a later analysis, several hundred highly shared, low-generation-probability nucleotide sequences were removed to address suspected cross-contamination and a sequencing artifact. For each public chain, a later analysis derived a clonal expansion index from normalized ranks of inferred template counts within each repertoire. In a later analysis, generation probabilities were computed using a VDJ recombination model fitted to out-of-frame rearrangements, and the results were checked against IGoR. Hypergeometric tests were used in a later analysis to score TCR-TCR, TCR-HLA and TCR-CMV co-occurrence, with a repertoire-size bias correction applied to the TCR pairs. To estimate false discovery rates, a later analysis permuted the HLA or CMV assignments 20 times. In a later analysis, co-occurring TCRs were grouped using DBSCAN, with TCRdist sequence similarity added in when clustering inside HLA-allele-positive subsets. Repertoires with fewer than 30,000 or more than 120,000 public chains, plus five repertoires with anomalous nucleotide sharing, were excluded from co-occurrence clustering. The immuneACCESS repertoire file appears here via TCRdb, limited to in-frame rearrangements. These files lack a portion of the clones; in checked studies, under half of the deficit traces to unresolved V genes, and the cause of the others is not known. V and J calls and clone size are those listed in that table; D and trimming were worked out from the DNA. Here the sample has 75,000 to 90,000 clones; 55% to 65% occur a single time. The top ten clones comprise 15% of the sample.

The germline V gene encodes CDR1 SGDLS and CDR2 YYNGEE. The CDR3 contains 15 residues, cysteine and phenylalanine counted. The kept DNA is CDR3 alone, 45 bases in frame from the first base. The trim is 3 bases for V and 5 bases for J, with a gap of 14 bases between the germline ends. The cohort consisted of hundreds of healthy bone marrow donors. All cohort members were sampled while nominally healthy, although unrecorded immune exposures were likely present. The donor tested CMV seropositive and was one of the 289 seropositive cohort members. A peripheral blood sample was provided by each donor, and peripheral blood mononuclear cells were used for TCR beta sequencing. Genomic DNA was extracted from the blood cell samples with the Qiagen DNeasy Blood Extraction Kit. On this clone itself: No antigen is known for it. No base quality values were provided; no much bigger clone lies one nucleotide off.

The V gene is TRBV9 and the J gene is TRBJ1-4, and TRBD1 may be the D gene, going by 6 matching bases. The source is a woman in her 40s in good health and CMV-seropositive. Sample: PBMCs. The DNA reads TGTGCCAGCAGCGCCTCAGGGGTCGAGAATGAAAAACTGTTTTTT. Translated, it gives CASSASGVENEKLFF.